The entry that follows covers one T cell receptor beta chain sequence. Methods used by the authors: Quantification of nucleated cells was approximated via reference gene primer amplification. Data came from immunoSEQ multiplex PCR; TCRdb stores just in-frame clones and leaves some out. V and J calls plus clone size are reproduced from that table; the DNA served to infer D and trimming. The table records about 270,000 clones, 65% to 90% of them present only once. CDR1 and CDR2 (germline): MNHEY, SVGAGI. With 5 bases removed from V and 2 bases from J, the gap between germline ends came to 12 bases. There are 14 residues in the CDR3. This sample is part of a study of blood T cell repertoires in COVID-19. Study as a whole: Samples taken during acute and convalescent COVID-19 were collected in the United States, Italy and Spain. In each case, the material was cDNA or gDNA derived from T cells, B-cell-depleted T cells, or PBMCs.

Sequenced: peripheral blood. The V call is TRBV6-5, the J call TRBJ2-5; tentative D call: TRBD2 (5 bases). The receptor was derived from an older woman with active or convalescent COVID-19. This CDR3 reads CASSLGEPQETQYF. The DNA of the CDR3 is TGTGCCAGCAGTCTCGGGGAACCTCAAGAGACCCAGTACTTC.